The rows below give T cell receptor beta chains drawn from one sample of a study of blood T cell repertoires in COVID-19. Profiling relied on immunoSEQ multiplex PCR, and the TCRdb table lists in-frame clones only, not all of them. The repertoire has tens of thousands of clones, roughly 80% of them found once; the top ten carry roughly 18%. The source material was peripheral blood. The receptor set was obtained from a man in his sixties with acute or convalescent COVID-19. Both conserved end residues are part of each CDR3. D genes are given only for firm matches. Clone size is stated in some rows and not others, as once, few, many or a class when expanded.

CDR3 protein: CASSSSGLYYGYTF
CDR3 DNA: TGTGCCAGCAGTTCCTCGGGACTCTACTATGGCTACACCTTC
D gene: .
V gene: TRBV27
clone size: .
CDR3 length: 14
J gene: TRBJ1-2

CDR3 protein: CAWTSNRGEGYTF
CDR3 DNA: TGTGCCTGGACCAGCAACAGGGGGGAAGGCTACACCTTC
D gene: TRBD1
V gene: TRBV30
clone size: .
CDR3 length: 13
J gene: TRBJ1-2

CDR3 protein: CASRGSREQDEQYF
CDR3 DNA: TGTGCCAGCCGGGGTTCCCGGGAGCAGGACGAGCAGTACTTC
D gene: .
V gene: TRBV7-8
clone size: .
CDR3 length: 14
J gene: TRBJ2-7

CDR3 protein: CASSSTGTYEQYF
CDR3 DNA: TGTGCCAGCAGCTCCACAGGGACCTACGAGCAGTACTTC
D gene: .
V gene: TRBV7-2
clone size: once
CDR3 length: 13
J gene: TRBJ2-7

CDR3 protein: CASSLRRVNTGELFF
CDR3 DNA: TGTGCCAGCAGCTTACGCAGGGTTAACACCGGGGAGCTGTTTTTT
D gene: .
V gene: TRBV11-1
clone size: .
CDR3 length: 15
J gene: TRBJ2-2

CDR3 protein: CASRGLAGEETQYF
CDR3 DNA: TGCGCCAGCAGGGGACTAGCGGGAGAAGAGACCCAGTACTTC
D gene: TRBD2
V gene: TRBV10-2
clone size: .
CDR3 length: 14
J gene: TRBJ2-5

CDR3 protein: CASSIVRQVMNTEAFF
CDR3 DNA: TGTGCCAGTAGTATAGTTCGGCAGGTCATGAACACTGAAGCTTTCTTT
D gene: .
V gene: TRBV19
clone size: .
CDR3 length: 16
J gene: TRBJ1-1

CDR3 protein: CASSYPLPGGRAFF
CDR3 DNA: TGTGCCAGCAGTTACCCTCTGCCGGGGGGCCGAGCTTTCTTT
D gene: .
V gene: TRBV6-2/TRBV6-3
clone size: few
CDR3 length: 14
J gene: TRBJ1-1

CDR3 protein: CASSPRGSYGYTF
CDR3 DNA: TGTGCCAGTAGCCCCAGGGGCTCCTATGGCTACACCTTC
D gene: .
V gene: TRBV19
clone size: .
CDR3 length: 13
J gene: TRBJ1-2

CDR3 protein: CASKSAGVMNTEAFF
CDR3 DNA: TGTGCCAGTAAGTCGGCAGGGGTCATGAACACTGAAGCTTTCTTT
D gene: .
V gene: TRBV19
clone size: .
CDR3 length: 15
J gene: TRBJ1-1

CDR3 protein: CATSTAKSRRNQPQHF
CDR3 DNA: TGTGCCACCAGCACGGCCAAGAGCAGGAGGAATCAGCCCCAGCATTTT
D gene: .
V gene: TRBV15
clone size: .
CDR3 length: 16
J gene: TRBJ1-5

CDR3 protein: CASSRDLNSPLHF
CDR3 DNA: TGTGCCAGTAGCCGGGATCTGAATTCACCCCTCCACTTT
D gene: .
V gene: TRBV19
clone size: .
CDR3 length: 13
J gene: TRBJ1-6

CDR3 protein: CASSYWGDEIGSEQYF
CDR3 DNA: TGTGCCAGCAGTTACTGGGGGGACGAAATTGGGAGCGAGCAGTACTTC
D gene: .
V gene: TRBV6-5
clone size: .
CDR3 length: 16
J gene: TRBJ2-7

CDR3 protein: CASSLRTDIGYTF
CDR3 DNA: TGTGCCAGCAGCTTAAGGACAGATATTGGCTACACCTTC
D gene: .
V gene: TRBV13
clone size: .
CDR3 length: 13
J gene: TRBJ1-2

CDR3 protein: CASSIKRNTDTQYF
CDR3 DNA: TGTGCCAGTAGTATAAAGCGGAACACAGATACGCAGTATTTT
D gene: .
V gene: TRBV19
clone size: .
CDR3 length: 14
J gene: TRBJ2-3

CDR3 protein: CASVSDRGGPGEQFF
CDR3 DNA: TGTGCCAGCGTCTCGGACAGGGGAGGACCGGGTGAGCAGTTCTTC
D gene: TRBD1
V gene: TRBV7-9
clone size: few
CDR3 length: 15
J gene: TRBJ2-1

CDR3 protein: CASSTRGGREKLFF
CDR3 DNA: TGTGCCAGCAGCACTCGGGGGGGCCGTGAAAAACTGTTTTTT
D gene: .
V gene: TRBV6-5
clone size: .
CDR3 length: 14
J gene: TRBJ1-4

CDR3 protein: CASSPPGLVNTEAFF
CDR3 DNA: TGTGCCAGTAGTCCTCCTGGGCTGGTGAACACTGAAGCTTTCTTT
D gene: .
V gene: TRBV19
clone size: .
CDR3 length: 15
J gene: TRBJ1-1